This is a list of T cell receptor beta chains from one sample in a study of identifying expanded T cells in peripheral blood. TCRdb's table, derived via immunoSEQ multiplex PCR, lists solely in-frame clones and lacks some. This sample has some 120,000 clones, with over 65% found just once. What was sequenced was blood. Every receptor here comes from a person aged 18 to 70 in good health. CDR3s include the opening cysteine and the closing phenylalanine or tryptophan. The D gene is left open where the match is weak. Size is stated for part of the rows, as once, few or many counts, or as a class when the clone is expanded.

clone size	V gene	D gene	J gene	CDR3 DNA	CDR3 protein
.	TRBV5-1	.	TRBJ1-1	TGCGCCAGCAGGATCCAAGTGAACACTGAAGCTTTCTTT	CASRIQVNTEAFF
.	TRBV5-6	.	TRBJ1-6	TGTGCCAGCAGCTATGGCTCCTATAATTCACCCCTCCACTTT	CASSYGSYNSPLHF
.	TRBV2	.	TRBJ2-2	TGTGCCAGCAGCCCCGGGGTTGTCGTAGGCACCGGGGAGCTGTTTTTT	CASSPGVVVGTGELFF
.	TRBV5-1	.	TRBJ1-1	TGCGCCAGCAGCTTGGGTGTAGGGGGACGTACCATGAACACTGAAGCTTTCTTT	CASSLGVGGRTMNTEAFF
.	TRBV6-5	.	TRBJ2-7	TGTGCCAGCAGTTACTCGGGGTTGGGGGGCGAGCAGTACTTC	CASSYSGLGGEQYF
.	TRBV9	.	TRBJ2-5	TGTGCCAGCAGCGTAGACGTGGGCCGGGGGGAGACCCAGTACTTC	CASSVDVGRGETQYF
once	TRBV11-2	.	TRBJ1-2	TGTGCCAGCAGCGCGGATGAGGACGTGTATGGCTACACCTTC	CASSADEDVYGYTF
.	TRBV6-6	.	TRBJ1-1	TGTGCCAGCAGTTTGGCAGGGCCGCCTATGAACACTGAAGCTTTCTTT	CASSLAGPPMNTEAFF
many	TRBV10-3	.	TRBJ1-5	TGTGCCATCAGTCAGCCGGATCAGCCCCAGCATTTT	CAISQPDQPQHF
.	TRBV30	.	TRBJ1-1	TGTGCCTGCTCGCAGGGCATCAACACTGAAGCTTTCTTT	CACSQGINTEAFF
.	TRBV2	.	TRBJ1-1	TGTGCCAGCAGTGATCGGGCGGGGAACACTGAAGCTTTCTTT	CASSDRAGNTEAFF
few	TRBV19	.	TRBJ2-2	TGTGCCAGCAGGGGTCGGGGGGAGCTGTTTTTT	CASRGRGELFF
.	TRBV7-2	.	TRBJ1-2	TGTGCCAGCAGCTTAGCTTCGGGTAACTATGGCTACACCTTC	CASSLASGNYGYTF
few	TRBV7-2	TRBD1	TRBJ1-1	TGTGCCAGCAGCTTCGGACAGGGTAGTAGGGCCACTGAAGCTTTCTTT	CASSFGQGSRATEAFF
.	TRBV4-3	.	TRBJ1-3	TGCGCCAGCAGCCAAGGCTCCGGAACTGGAAACACCATATATTTT	CASSQGSGTGNTIYF
once	TRBV10-3	TRBD1	TRBJ2-7	TGTGCCATCAGTGACCCTAGGACAGGGGGCTTCTACGAGCAGTACTTC	CAISDPRTGGFYEQYF
.	TRBV7-2	TRBD2	TRBJ2-1	TGTGCCAGTGGGACTAGCGGGGGGTCCAATGAGCAGTTCTTC	CASGTSGGSNEQFF
.	TRBV6-5	.	TRBJ1-2	TGTGCCAGCAGTTACGGGGGTTTAGGCGAAAATGGCTACACCTTC	CASSYGGLGENGYTF
.	TRBV11-3	.	TRBJ1-1	TGTGCCAGCAGCTTAGGCCTATTACAGGGTATTGACACTGAAGCTTTCTTT	CASSLGLLQGIDTEAFF